This T cell receptor beta chain was identified during a study of T cell changes during pregnancy in multiple sclerosis. Germline loops: CDR1 LGHNA, CDR2 YSLEER. The junction had 8 bases not matched to a gene; V was cut back by 0 bases and J by 7 bases. CDR3 length: 16 amino acids. TCRdb's copy holds only in-frame clones and misses some; the assay was immunoSEQ multiplex PCR. The sample includes some 41,000 clones, roughly nine tenths seen only once; the top ten take around 0.48%. The chain recombines TRBV4-3 with TRBJ2-1; 8 bases agree with TRBD1. Sequencing used CD4+ T cells from peripheral blood mononuclear cells, obtained in the third trimester of pregnancy. The sequence was collected from a female donor in good health, enrolled as a control in a pregnancy study. CDR3 residues: CASSQEHGTGLNEQFF. The CDR3 nucleotides read TGCGCCAGCAGCCAAGAACACGGGACAGGCTTGAATGAGCAGTTCTTC.